The text below deals with one T cell receptor beta chain. The data were taken from a study of blood T cell repertoires in COVID-19. Background on the study: Sites in the United States, Italy and Spain provided acute and convalescent COVID-19 samples. PBMCs, B-cell-depleted T cells, or T cells were the source of the cDNA or gDNA that made up the material.

The CDR3 sequence is 13 residues long. V dropped 1 base and J dropped 5 bases, with 9 bases sitting between them. Germline V gene lookup returns CDR1 LNHDA and CDR2 SQIVND (reference sequence). Libraries were prepared by immunoSEQ multiplex PCR; TCRdb keeps only in-frame clonotypes and omits some of them. Seen here are 100,000 or so clones, more than 90% observed once, and the top ten hold approximately 4.2%. V is TRBV19 and J is TRBJ2-7; D not certain. The sequence was collected from a human donor with active COVID-19. The donor label of this sample is uncertain. Sequenced input: peripheral blood. CDR3 region: CASSIAPVHEQYF. The CDR3 bases are TGTGCCAGTAGTATAGCCCCGGTCCACGAGCAGTACTTC.